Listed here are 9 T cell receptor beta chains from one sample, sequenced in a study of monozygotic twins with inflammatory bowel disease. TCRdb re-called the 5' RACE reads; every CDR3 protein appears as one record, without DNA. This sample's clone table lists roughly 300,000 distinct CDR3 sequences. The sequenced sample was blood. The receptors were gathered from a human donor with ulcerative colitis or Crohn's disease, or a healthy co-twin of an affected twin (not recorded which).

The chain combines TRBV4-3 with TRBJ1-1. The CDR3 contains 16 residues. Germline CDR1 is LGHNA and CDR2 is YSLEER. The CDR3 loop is CASSPRNSPMNTEAFF.

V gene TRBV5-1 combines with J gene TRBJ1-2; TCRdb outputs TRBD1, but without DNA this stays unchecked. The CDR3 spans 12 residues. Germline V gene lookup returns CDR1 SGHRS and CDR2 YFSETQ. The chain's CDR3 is CASREDSYGYTF.

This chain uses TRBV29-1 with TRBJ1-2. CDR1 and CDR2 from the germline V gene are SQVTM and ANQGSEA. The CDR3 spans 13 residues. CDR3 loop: CSVPPGPTMGYTF.

The CDR3 loop reads CASSDPGTGGNYGYTF. The chain uses TRBV6-1 and TRBJ1-2; without DNA, the TCRdb call of TRBD1 cannot be checked. CDR1 and CDR2 from the germline V gene are MNHNS and SASEGT. The CDR3 extends over 16 amino acids.

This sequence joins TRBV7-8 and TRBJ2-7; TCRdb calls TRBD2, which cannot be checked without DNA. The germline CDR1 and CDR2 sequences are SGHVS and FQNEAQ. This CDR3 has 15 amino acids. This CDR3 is CASSQAGAGFDEQYF.

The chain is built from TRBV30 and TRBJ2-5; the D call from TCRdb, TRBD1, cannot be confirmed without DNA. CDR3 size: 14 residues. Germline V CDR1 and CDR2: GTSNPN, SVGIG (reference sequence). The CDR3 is CAWSSPGGEETQYF.

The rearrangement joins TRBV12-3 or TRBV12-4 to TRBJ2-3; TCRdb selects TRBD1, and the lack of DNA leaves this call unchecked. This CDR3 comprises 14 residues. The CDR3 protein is CASRWTGSTDTQYF.

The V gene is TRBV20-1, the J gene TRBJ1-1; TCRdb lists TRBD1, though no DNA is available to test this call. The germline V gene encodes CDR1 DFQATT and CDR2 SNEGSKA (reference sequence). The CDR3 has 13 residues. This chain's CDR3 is CSARKPGGPEAFF.

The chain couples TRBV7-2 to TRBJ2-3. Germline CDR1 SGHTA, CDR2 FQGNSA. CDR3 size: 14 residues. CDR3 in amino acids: CASSNSGGTDTQYF.